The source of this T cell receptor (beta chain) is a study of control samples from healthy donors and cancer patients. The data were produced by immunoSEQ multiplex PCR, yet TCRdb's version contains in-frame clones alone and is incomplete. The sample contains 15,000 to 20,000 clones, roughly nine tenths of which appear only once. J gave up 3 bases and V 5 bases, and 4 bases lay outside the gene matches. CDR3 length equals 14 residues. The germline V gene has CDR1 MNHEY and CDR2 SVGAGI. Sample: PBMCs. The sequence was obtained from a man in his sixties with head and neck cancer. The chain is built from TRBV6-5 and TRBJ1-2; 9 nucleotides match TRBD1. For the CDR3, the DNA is TGTGCCAGCAGTAGGGACAGGGATTACTATGGCTACACCTTC. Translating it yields CASSRDRDYYGYTF.